One sample yielded the 15 T cell receptor beta chains listed below, sequenced in a study of T cell responses to AZD1222 COVID-19 vaccine. Here immunoSEQ multiplex PCR was the method, and the copy in TCRdb shows in-frame clones only, minus some. The repertoire consists of some 160,000 clones, with 85% to 95% occurring once and the leading ten covering approximately 0.88%. Sequenced material: peripheral blood, taken on day 0 of AZD1222 vaccination. The source of these receptors is an adult in good health.

The chain joins TRBV3-1 (or the pseudogene TRBV3-2) to TRBJ1-2; 9 bases agree with TRBD1. J lost 1 base, V lost 3 bases, and 6 bases had no gene match. The CDR3 spans 16 residues. Germline lookup yields CDR1 LGHDT and CDR2 YNNKEL (reference sequence). CDR3 in DNA: TGTGCCAGCAGCCACCAACCGGGACAGGGTAACTATGGCTACACCTTC. Protein product: CASSHQPGQGNYGYTF.

The chain carries TRBV6-5 and TRBJ2-3, with D perhaps TRBD1 (7 bases). The CDR3 contains 15 residues. Trimming removed 4 bases at V and 3 bases at J, with 14 bases between. The germline CDR1 and CDR2 sequences are MNHEY and SVGAGI. CDR3 sequence reads: CASSSEGAGTDTQYF. The CDR3 DNA sequence: TGTGCCAGCAGTTCCGAGGGGGCGGGAACAGATACGCAGTATTTT.

This clone appeared once. The genes are TRBV6-4 and TRBJ2-7; 9 positions match TRBD1. Germline V gene sequence: CDR1 MRHNA, CDR2 SNTAGT. This CDR3 is built from 15 residues. With V trimmed by 1 base and J by 7 bases, 8 bases remained unmatched. This CDR3 is CASSDFRDRDREQYF. The CDR3 coding sequence is TGTGCCAGCAGTGACTTCCGGGACAGGGATCGGGAGCAGTACTTC.

This chain connects TRBV6-5 to TRBJ2-4; 7 nucleotides align to TRBD2. J was trimmed by 6 bases and V by 2 bases; bases with no gene match: 4. Germline lookup yields CDR1 MNHEY and CDR2 SVGAGI. The CDR3 covers 14 residues. This CDR3 is CASSYGGGRNIQYF. Here the CDR3 DNA reads TGTGCCAGCAGTTACGGCGGGGGAAGAAACATTCAGTACTTC.

This chain connects TRBV21-1 to TRBJ1-5; the table's D call of TRBD1 was not tested on the DNA. TRBV21-1 is flagged as a pseudogene. The CDR3 has 16 amino acids. The CDR3 bases are TGTGCCAGCAGCACCCTTAGGCAGGCTAGCAATCAGCCCCAGCATTTT. It translates to CASSTLRQASNQPQHF.

The rearrangement uses TRBV19 and TRBJ1-1, with D hard to call. This CDR3 is built from 14 residues. From germline, CDR1 is LNHDA and CDR2 SQIVND (reference sequence). The V end was cut by 0 bases, the J end by 3 bases, with 8 bases between. In DNA, the CDR3 is TGTGCCAGTAGTATAGATTCGGGGTACACTGAAGCTTTCTTT. Translating it yields CASSIDSGYTEAFF.

The chain employs TRBV11-3 and TRBJ1-1; D ambiguous. This CDR3 is 12 amino acids long. CDR1 and CDR2 (germline): SGHNT, YENEEA. Trimming left V 0 bases short and J 5 bases short, with 4 bases between. The CDR3 nucleotides are TGTGCCAGCAGCTTAGAAAGGACTGAAGCTTTCTTT. This translates into CASSLERTEAFF.

The chain carries TRBV5-6 and TRBJ2-7, with D tentatively TRBD2 (6 bases). V dropped 3 bases and J dropped 6 bases, with 13 bases sitting between them. The CDR3 contains 13 residues. The germline gives CDR1 SGHDT, CDR2 YYEEEE. The CDR3 sequence is CASSWDLGGEQYF. CDR3 sequence (DNA): TGTGCCAGCAGCTGGGACCTCGGGGGCGAGCAGTACTTC. Looking up the rest from reference TRBV5-6 and TRBJ2-7 gives the full variable domain: DAGVTQSPTHLIKTRGQQVTLRCSPKSGHDTVSWYQQALGQGPQFIFQYYEEEERQRGNFPDRFSGHQFPNYSSELNVNALLLGDSALYLCASSWDLGGEQYFGPGTRLTVT.

The genes are TRBV19 and TRBJ1-1; D perhaps matches TRBD1 (6 bases). Trimming stripped 3 bases from V and 0 bases from J, with 11 bases between. The CDR3 is 15 residues long. CDR1 and CDR2 from the germline V gene are LNHDA and SQIVND (reference sequence). The CDR3 reads CASSIGQFMNTEAFF. Written as DNA, the CDR3 is TGTGCCAGTAGTATTGGACAGTTCATGAACACTGAAGCTTTCTTT.

The rearrangement uses TRBV12-5 and TRBJ1-5; D unclear. The CDR3 has 14 amino acids. Germline V gives CDR1 LGHNT, CDR2 FRNRAP. Deletions cut 3 bases from V and 1 base from J, with 7 bases between. CDR3 sequence reads: CASGFGESNQPQHF. For the CDR3, the DNA is TGTGCTAGTGGTTTCGGGGAGAGCAATCAGCCCCAGCATTTT.

This clone is a singleton in its sample. The chain is built from TRBV28 and TRBJ1-2; no firm D call. The V and J ends lost 3 bases and 7 bases respectively, with 12 bases between them. Germline V CDR1 and CDR2: MDHEN, SYDVKM. The CDR3 is made up of 13 amino acids. The CDR3 DNA is TGTGCCAGCAGTTTCTATGGTACCGGTGGCTACACCTTC. Translated, it gives CASSFYGTGGYTF.

The chain carries TRBV18 and TRBJ1-3; D possibly corresponds to TRBD1 (5 bases). The V end was cut by 2 bases, the J end by 0 bases, with 11 bases between. CDR1 is KGHSH, CDR2 LQKENI, per germline. The CDR3 consists of 16 residues. The DNA of the CDR3 is TGTGCCAGCTCACCAAGACGGACAAGCTCTGGAAACACCATATATTTT. This sequence encodes CASSPRRTSSGNTIYF.

The chain recombines TRBV6-5 with TRBJ1-1, with no clear D. The length of the CDR3 is 14 residues. V was shortened by 7 bases and J by 0 bases, with 12 bases between the two germline ends. Germline-derived CDR1 and CDR2 are MNHEY and SVGAGI. The DNA for the CDR3 is TGTGCCAGCAACCATCTTCGAGTGAACACTGAAGCTTTCTTT. It translates to CASNHLRVNTEAFF.

This clone came up once. This rearrangement joins TRBV5-1 to TRBJ1-6; 7 bases align to TRBD1. This CDR3 has 15 amino acids. Germline assignment: CDR1 SGHRS and CDR2 YFSETQ. V shed 4 bases and J 10 bases; nucleotides not matched to a gene: 11. The CDR3 sequence is CASSPGQVRNSPLHF. The CDR3 DNA is TGCGCCAGCAGCCCAGGACAGGTTCGCAACTCACCCCTCCACTTT.

This clone was seen only once. The CDR3 region is CASSQDSESTIYF. Written as DNA, the CDR3 is TGCGCCAGCAGCCAAGATTCTGAGAGCACCATATATTTT. The chain couples TRBV4-1 to TRBJ1-3; D uncertain. Germline V CDR1 and CDR2: MGHRA, YSYEKL. This CDR3 region has 13 residues. The ends were cut back, 0 bases at V and 9 bases at J, with 9 bases in the middle.